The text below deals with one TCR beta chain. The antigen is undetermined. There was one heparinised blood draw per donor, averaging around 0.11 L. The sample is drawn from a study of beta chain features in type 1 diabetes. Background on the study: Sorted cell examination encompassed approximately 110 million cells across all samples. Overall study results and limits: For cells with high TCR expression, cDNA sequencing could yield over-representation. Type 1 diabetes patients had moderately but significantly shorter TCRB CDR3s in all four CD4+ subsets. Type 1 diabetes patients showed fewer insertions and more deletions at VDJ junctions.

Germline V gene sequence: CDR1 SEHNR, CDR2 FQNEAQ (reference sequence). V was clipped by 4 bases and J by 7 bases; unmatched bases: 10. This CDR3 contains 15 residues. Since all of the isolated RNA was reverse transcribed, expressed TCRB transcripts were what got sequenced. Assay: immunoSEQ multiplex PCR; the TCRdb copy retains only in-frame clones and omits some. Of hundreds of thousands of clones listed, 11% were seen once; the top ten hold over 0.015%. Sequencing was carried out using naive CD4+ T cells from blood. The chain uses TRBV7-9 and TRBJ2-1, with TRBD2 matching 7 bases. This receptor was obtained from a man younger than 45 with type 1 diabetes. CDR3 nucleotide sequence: TGTGCCAGCAGCTCTCTAGCGGTGTTTTCTAATGAGCAGTTCTTC. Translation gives CASSSLAVFSNEQFF.